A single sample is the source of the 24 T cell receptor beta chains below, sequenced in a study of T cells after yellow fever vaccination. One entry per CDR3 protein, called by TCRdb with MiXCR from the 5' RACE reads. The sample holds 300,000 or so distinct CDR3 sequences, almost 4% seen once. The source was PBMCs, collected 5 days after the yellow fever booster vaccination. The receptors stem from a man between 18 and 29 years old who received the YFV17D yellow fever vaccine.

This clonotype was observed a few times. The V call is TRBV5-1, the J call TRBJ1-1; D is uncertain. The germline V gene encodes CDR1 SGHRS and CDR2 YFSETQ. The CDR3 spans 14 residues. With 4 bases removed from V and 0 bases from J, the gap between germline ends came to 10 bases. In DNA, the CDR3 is TGCGCCAGCAGCCCGCTGGTCGTGAACACTGAAGCTTTCTTT. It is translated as CASSPLVVNTEAFF.

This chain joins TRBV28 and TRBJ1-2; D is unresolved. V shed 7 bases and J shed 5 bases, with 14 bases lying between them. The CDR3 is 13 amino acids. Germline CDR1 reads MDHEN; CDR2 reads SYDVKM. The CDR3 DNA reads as TGTGCCAGCAAATCCGACGGATCGTATGGCTACACCTTC. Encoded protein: CASKSDGSYGYTF.

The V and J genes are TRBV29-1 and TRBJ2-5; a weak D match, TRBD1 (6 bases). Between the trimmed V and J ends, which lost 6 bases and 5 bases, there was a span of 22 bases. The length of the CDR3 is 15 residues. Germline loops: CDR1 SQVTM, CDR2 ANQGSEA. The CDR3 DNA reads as TGCAGCGTCGTACGGGACACTTTGTTGCGGGAGACCCAGTACTTC. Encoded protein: CSVVRDTLLRETQYF.

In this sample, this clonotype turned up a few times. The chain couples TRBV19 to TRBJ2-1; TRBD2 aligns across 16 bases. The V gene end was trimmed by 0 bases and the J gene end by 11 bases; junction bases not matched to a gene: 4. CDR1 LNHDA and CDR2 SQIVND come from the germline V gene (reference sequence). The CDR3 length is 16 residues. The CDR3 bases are TGTGCCAGTAGTATAGATCTGGGACTAGCGGGGGGGCAGCAGTTCTTC. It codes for CASSIDLGLAGGQQFF.

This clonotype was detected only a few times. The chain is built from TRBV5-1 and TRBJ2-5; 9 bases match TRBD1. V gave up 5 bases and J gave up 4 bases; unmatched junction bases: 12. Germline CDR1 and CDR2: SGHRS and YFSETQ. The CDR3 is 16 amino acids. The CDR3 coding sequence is TGCGCCAGCAGAGGGGCTTACAGGGGGCGCGCAGAGACCCAGTACTTC. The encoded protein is CASRGAYRGRAETQYF.

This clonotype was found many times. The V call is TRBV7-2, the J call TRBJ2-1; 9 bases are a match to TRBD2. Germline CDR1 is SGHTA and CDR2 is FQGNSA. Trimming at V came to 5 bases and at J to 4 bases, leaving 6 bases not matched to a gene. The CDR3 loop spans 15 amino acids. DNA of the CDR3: TGTGCCAGCAGCGCGGGAGGGGGACAATACAATGAGCAGTTCTTC. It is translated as CASSAGGGQYNEQFF.

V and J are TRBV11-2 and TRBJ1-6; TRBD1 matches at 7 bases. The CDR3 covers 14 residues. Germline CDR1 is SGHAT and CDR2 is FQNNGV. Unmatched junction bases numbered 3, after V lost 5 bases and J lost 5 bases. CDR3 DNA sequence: TGTGCCAGCAGCCGGGACAGAAATAATTCACCCCTCCACTTT. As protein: CASSRDRNNSPLHF.

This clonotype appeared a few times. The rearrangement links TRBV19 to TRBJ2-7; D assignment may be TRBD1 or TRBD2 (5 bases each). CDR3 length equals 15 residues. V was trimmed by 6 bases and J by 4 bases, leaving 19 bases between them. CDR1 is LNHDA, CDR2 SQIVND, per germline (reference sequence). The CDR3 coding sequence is TGTGCCAGTAGCCGTTCAGGGACGGGGATTTACGAGCAGTACTTC. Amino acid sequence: CASSRSGTGIYEQYF.

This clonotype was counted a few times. Here the CDR3 DNA reads TGTGCCACCAGCAGACCTCAGCGGACCGGGGAGCTGTTTTTT. Translation gives CATSRPQRTGELFF. This rearrangement joins TRBV15 to TRBJ2-2; the D gene is possibly TRBD2 (5 bases). The CDR3 totals 14 residues. Trimming left V 2 bases short and J 5 bases short, with 9 bases between. Germline loops: CDR1 LNHNV, CDR2 YYDKDF (reference sequence).

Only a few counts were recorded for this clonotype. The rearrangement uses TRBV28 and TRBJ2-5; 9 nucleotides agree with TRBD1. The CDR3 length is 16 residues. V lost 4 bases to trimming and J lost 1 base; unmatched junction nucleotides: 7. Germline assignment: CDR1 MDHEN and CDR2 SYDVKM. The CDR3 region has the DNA TGTGCCAGCAGTTCCGGGGACAGGGCCTTCCAAGAGACCCAGTACTTC. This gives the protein CASSSGDRAFQETQYF.

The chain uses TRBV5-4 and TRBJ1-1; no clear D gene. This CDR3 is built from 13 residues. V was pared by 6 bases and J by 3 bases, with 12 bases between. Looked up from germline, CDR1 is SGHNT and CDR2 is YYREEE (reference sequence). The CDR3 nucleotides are TGTGCCAGCACGCTTGGGCAGTACACTGAAGCTTTCTTT. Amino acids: CASTLGQYTEAFF.

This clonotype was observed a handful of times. The CDR3, as DNA: TGTGCCAGCAGCCCCCGACTAGCGGGGGCGGAGACCCAGTACTTC. As protein: CASSPRLAGAETQYF. The chain has TRBV7-8 and TRBJ2-5, with 12 bases that match TRBD2. V lost 5 bases to trimming and J lost 5 bases; unmatched junction nucleotides: 6. Germline V gives CDR1 SGHVS, CDR2 FQNEAQ. The length of the CDR3 is 15 residues.

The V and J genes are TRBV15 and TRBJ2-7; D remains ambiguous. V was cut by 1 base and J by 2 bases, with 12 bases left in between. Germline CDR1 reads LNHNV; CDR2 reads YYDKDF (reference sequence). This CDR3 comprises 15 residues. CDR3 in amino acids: CATSRAAEPTYEQYF. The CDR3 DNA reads TGTGCCACCAGCAGAGCCGCCGAGCCTACCTACGAGCAGTACTTC.

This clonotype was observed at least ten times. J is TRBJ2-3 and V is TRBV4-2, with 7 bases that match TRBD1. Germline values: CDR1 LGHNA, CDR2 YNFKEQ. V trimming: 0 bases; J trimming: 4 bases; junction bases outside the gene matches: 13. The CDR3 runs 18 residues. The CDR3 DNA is TGTGCCAGCAGCCAAGAGCTGCCAAGGACAGGAGCGCCAGATACGCAGTATTTT. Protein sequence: CASSQELPRTGAPDTQYF.

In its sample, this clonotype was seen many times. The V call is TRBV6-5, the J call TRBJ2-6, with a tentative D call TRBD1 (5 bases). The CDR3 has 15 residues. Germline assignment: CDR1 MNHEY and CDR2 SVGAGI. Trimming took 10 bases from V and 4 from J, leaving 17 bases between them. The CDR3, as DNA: TGTGCCATTGGCCAGGGATATACCGGGGCCAACGTCCTGACTTTC. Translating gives CAIGQGYTGANVLTF.

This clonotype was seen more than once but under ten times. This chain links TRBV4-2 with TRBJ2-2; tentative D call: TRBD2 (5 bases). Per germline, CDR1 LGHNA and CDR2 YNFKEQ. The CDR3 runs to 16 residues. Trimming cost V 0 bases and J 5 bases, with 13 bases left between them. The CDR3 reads CASSQDVLAWTGELFF. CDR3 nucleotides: TGTGCCAGCAGCCAAGATGTGCTAGCCTGGACCGGGGAGCTGTTTTTT.

The CDR3 spells CASSGGSGGVYNEQFF. CDR3 nucleotide sequence: TGTGCCAGCAGTGGCGGGAGCGGGGGGGTGTACAATGAGCAGTTCTTC. The chain carries TRBV12-3 or TRBV12-4 and TRBJ2-1, with 10 positions matching TRBD2. The CDR3 loop spans 16 amino acids. After removal of 5 bases from V and 4 bases from J, the junction contained 8 bases not matched to a gene.

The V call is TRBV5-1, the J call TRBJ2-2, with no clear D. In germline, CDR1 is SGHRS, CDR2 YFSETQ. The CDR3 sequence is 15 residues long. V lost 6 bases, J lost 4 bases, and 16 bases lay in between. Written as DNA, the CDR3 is TGCGCCAGCACCTTCTCTTTAGGGTTCACCGGGGAGCTGTTTTTT. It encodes CASTFSLGFTGELFF.

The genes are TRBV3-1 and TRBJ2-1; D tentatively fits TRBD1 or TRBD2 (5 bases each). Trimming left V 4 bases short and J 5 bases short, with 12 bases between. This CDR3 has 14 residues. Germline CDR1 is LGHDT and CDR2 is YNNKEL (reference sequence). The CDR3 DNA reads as TGTGCCAGCAGCCTCCTGGGGGACGACAATGAGCAGTTCTTC. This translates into CASSLLGDDNEQFF.

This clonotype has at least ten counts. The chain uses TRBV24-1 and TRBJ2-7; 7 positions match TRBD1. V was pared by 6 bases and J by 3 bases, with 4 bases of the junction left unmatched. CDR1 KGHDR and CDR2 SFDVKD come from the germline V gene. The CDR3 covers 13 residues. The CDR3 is CATSWDRHYEQYF. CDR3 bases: TGTGCCACCAGTTGGGACAGACACTACGAGCAGTACTTC.

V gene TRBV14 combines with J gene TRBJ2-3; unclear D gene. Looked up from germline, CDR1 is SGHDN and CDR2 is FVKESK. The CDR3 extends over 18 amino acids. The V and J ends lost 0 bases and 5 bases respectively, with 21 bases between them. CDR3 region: CASSQDGPPLPPLDTQYF. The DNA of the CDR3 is TGTGCCAGCAGCCAAGATGGACCACCCTTGCCCCCCCTAGATACGCAGTATTTT.

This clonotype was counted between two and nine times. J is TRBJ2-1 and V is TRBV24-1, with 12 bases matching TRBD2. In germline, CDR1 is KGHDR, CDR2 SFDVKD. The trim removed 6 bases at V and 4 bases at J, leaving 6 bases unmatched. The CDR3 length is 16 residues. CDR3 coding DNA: TGTGCCACCAGTTCTAGCGGGGGGGAACCTTACAATGAGCAGTTCTTC. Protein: CATSSSGGEPYNEQFF.

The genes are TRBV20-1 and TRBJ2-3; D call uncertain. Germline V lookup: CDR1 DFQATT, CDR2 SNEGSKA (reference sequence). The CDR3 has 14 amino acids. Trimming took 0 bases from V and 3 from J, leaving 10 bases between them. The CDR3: CSARDPRSTDTQYF. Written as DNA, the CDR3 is TGCAGTGCTAGAGACCCCCGGTCAACAGATACGCAGTATTTT.

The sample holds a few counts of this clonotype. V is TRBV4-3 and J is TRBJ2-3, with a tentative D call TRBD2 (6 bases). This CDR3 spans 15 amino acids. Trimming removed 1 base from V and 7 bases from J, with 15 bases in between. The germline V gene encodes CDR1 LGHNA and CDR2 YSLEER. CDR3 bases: TGCGCCAGCAGCCAAGCCCCGGAGGGGTTTAATACGCAGTATTTT. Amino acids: CASSQAPEGFNTQYF.